The present TCR beta chain was sequenced within a study of beta chain features in type 1 diabetes. Per the germline V gene, CDR1 is SGHTA and CDR2 is FQGNSA. This CDR3 region has 14 residues. V was trimmed by 1 base and J by 0 bases, leaving 6 bases between them. Expressed TCRB transcripts were sequenced after all isolated RNA was converted to cDNA. The assay was immunoSEQ multiplex PCR, and TCRdb's table has in-frame clones only and misses some. The sample has approximately 470,000 clones, about 30% seen once; the top ten hold 0.05% to 0.07%. This sequence originates from a man aged 18 to 30 in good health. The specimen was naive CD4+ T cells from blood. This sequence joins TRBV7-2 and TRBJ2-5; unclear D gene. The CDR3 sequence: CASSLGGNQETQYF. CDR3 in DNA: TGTGCCAGCAGCTTAGGTGGCAACCAAGAGACCCAGTACTTC.